Listed here are 27 T cell receptor beta chains from one sample, sequenced in a study of T cell repertoires in cytomegalovirus infection. Each CDR3 protein is one row after TCRdb ran MiXCR on the reads. This table holds roughly 280,000 distinct CDR3 sequences, approximately 14% found once. Sequenced sample: PBMCs. The origin of the receptors is a human donor in good health (CMV status not recorded). Some clones in this sample may be carry-over from other donors' samples.

This clonotype was observed a few times. V gene TRBV25-1 combines with J gene TRBJ1-4; perhaps TRBD1 as D (6 bases). CDR3 size: 15 residues. The V end lost 5 bases, the J end lost 8 bases, and 18 bases lay between the germline ends. Germline CDR1 reads MGHDK; CDR2 reads SYGVNS. The CDR3, as DNA: TGTGCCAGCAGTAAACAGGGTGCCGCCGGCGAAAAACTGTTTTTT. It encodes CASSKQGAAGEKLFF.

This clonotype was seen a handful of times. V and J are TRBV12-3 or TRBV12-4 and TRBJ2-7; TRBD1 matches 7 bases. CDR3 length equals 15 residues. V gave up 4 bases and J gave up 1 base; unmatched junction bases: 7. The CDR3 nucleotides are TGTGCCAGCAGTTCCACCGGGACAGTATCCTACGAGCAGTACTTC. It yields the protein CASSSTGTVSYEQYF.

This clonotype occurred many times. CDR3 nucleotide sequence: TGTGCCAGCAGCCCAGAGGGGGGTCTCAAAAACATTCAGTACTTC. Protein: CASSPEGGLKNIQYF. The chain combines TRBV11-2 with TRBJ2-4; D may be TRBD1 or TRBD2 (6 bases each). The CDR3 is 15 residues long. Trimming removed 5 bases at V and 3 bases at J, with 14 bases between. Germline V gene sequence: CDR1 SGHAT, CDR2 FQNNGV.

V and J are TRBV27 and TRBJ1-6; D perhaps matches TRBD1 (5 bases). V was cut by 5 bases and J by 5 bases, with 16 bases left in between. Germline-derived CDR1 and CDR2 are MNHEY and SMNVEV (reference sequence). This CDR3 comprises 16 residues. The CDR3 DNA follows: TGTGCCAGCAGTCCTGGGGCAGGCCATAATAATTCACCCCTCCACTTT. Translating gives CASSPGAGHNNSPLHF.

This chain links TRBV2 with TRBJ1-5, with 7 positions matching TRBD1. V dropped 8 bases and J dropped 6; count of bases not matched to a gene: 4. Germline values: CDR1 SNHLY, CDR2 FYNNEI. The length of the CDR3 is 12 residues. The CDR3 is CASDDRAQPQHF. The CDR3 DNA reads as TGTGCCAGCGACGACAGGGCTCAGCCCCAGCATTTT. The full variable domain, with the rest looked up from reference TRBV2 and TRBJ1-5, is EPEVTQTPSHQVTQMGQEVILRCVPISNHLYFYWYRQILGQKVEFLVSFYNNEISEKSEIFDDQFSVERPDGSNFTLKIRSTKLEDSAMYFCASDDRAQPQHFGDGTRLSIL.

To note about this clonotype: An end of the junction does not agree with germline; a read error may underlie this. The J gene is TRBJ2-2, the V gene TRBV7-2; D not resolved. From germline, CDR1 is SGHTA and CDR2 FQGNSA. CDR3 length: 14 amino acids. In DNA form, the CDR3 reads TGTGCCGGCAGAATAAGTGCGAACACCGAGGAGCTGTTTTTT. It codes for CAGRISANTEELFF.

A few counts support this clonotype. The chain is built from TRBV11-2 and TRBJ2-5, with D unclear. Trimming removed 0 bases from V and 5 bases from J, with 10 bases in between. The CDR3 loop spans 14 amino acids. Looked up from germline, CDR1 is SGHAT and CDR2 is FQNNGV. CDR3 bases: TGTGCCAGCAGCTTAGATGGTGGTTGGGAGACCCAGTACTTC. Translated, it gives CASSLDGGWETQYF.

A few counts support this clonotype. The chain combines TRBV20-1 with TRBJ2-7; 9 nucleotides agree with TRBD2. The germline V gene encodes CDR1 DFQATT and CDR2 SNEGSKA (reference sequence). This CDR3 comprises 16 residues. Trimming at V came to 3 bases and at J to 5 bases, leaving 14 bases not matched to a gene. The CDR3 bases are TGCAGTGCTAGGAAGCAACCGGGACTAGCTCTCCACGAGCAGTACTTC. Amino acids: CSARKQPGLALHEQYF.

Concerning this clonotype: Just one base apart from a much larger clone, this may be a read error. V is TRBV7-2 and J is TRBJ2-7, with 10 bases fitting TRBD2. Germline V gene sequence: CDR1 SGHTA, CDR2 FQGNSA. CDR3 length equals 14 residues. V lost 8 bases and J lost 2; bases outside the gene matches: 6. In DNA, the CDR3 is TGTGCCAGCTGCGCTAGCGGGGGTCCCTACGAGCAGTACTTC. This encodes CASCASGGPYEQYF.

This clonotype was recorded a few times. The chain's CDR3 is CASSLSAATYEQYF. In nucleotides, the CDR3 is TGTGCCAGCAGCTTATCGGCGGCTACCTACGAGCAGTACTTC. V gene TRBV7-9 combines with J gene TRBJ2-7; D not resolved. V was shortened by 2 bases and J by 2 bases, with 10 bases between the two germline ends. The CDR3 runs to 14 residues. Germline-derived CDR1 and CDR2 are SEHNR and FQNEAQ (reference sequence).

This clonotype was observed at least ten times. This chain links TRBV7-6 with TRBJ2-7, with 7 bases identical to TRBD1. This CDR3 contains 15 residues. Germline V gene sequence: CDR1 SGHVS, CDR2 FNYEAQ. J lost 4 bases, V lost 5 bases, and 11 bases had no gene match. In DNA form, the CDR3 reads TGTGCCAGCAGCCCACCGGGACAGACTATTTACGAGCAGTACTTC. It yields the protein CASSPPGQTIYEQYF. Filled out from reference TRBV7-6 and TRBJ2-7, the complete variable domain reads GAGVSQSPRYKVTKRGQDVALRCDPISGHVSLYWYRQALGQGPEFLTYFNYEAQQDKSGLPNDRFSAERPEGSISTLTIQRTEQRDSAMYRCASSPPGQTIYEQYFGPGTRLTVT.

This clonotype has only a few counts. For the CDR3, the DNA is TGTGCCAGCAGCCAAGGTCAGGGGGCCGCAGATACGCAGTATTTT. It yields the protein CASSQGQGAADTQYF. V usage is TRBV14 and J usage is TRBJ2-3, with 8 bases aligning to TRBD1. The germline CDR1 and CDR2 sequences are SGHDN and FVKESK. The CDR3 extends over 15 amino acids. Trimming took 1 base from V and 4 from J; bases not matched to a gene: 4.

This clonotype was observed at least ten times. The gene calls are TRBV7-3 and TRBJ1-5, with D unclear. The CDR3 is 16 amino acids. Germline V gene sequence: CDR1 SGHTA, CDR2 FQGTGA. V lost 5 bases and J 5 bases, leaving 19 bases between the germline ends. The CDR3 DNA follows: TGTGCCAGCAGCCCGTTATTCGACGGGGAAGATCAGCCCCAGCATTTT. Its translation is CASSPLFDGEDQPQHF.

V and J are TRBV13 and TRBJ2-4, with D hard to call. V shed 7 bases and J shed 3 bases, with 16 bases lying between them. The germline V gene encodes CDR1 PRHDT and CDR2 FYEKMQ (reference sequence). The CDR3 has 15 residues. Here the CDR3 DNA reads TGTGCCAGCATGTGGATAGGGAATGGCAAAAACATTCAGTACTTC. Its translation is CASMWIGNGKNIQYF.

This clonotype came up a few times. This chain joins TRBV25-1 and TRBJ1-1; D is undetermined. Germline values: CDR1 MGHDK, CDR2 SYGVNS. The V gene lost 4 bases and the J gene lost 5 bases, with 14 bases spanning the gap. This CDR3 spans 14 amino acids. In DNA form, the CDR3 reads TGTGCCAGCAGTGCTCTCGGAGGGAGAACTGAAGCTTTCTTT. Its protein is CASSALGGRTEAFF.

This clonotype occurred many times. The rearrangement joins TRBV15 to TRBJ2-5; 9 positions match TRBD1. The V and J ends lost 5 bases and 4 bases, in that order; junction bases with no gene match: 8. The germline V gene encodes CDR1 LNHNV and CDR2 YYDKDF (reference sequence). This CDR3 has 15 amino acids. This CDR3 is CATSGWTGDGETQYF. CDR3 DNA sequence: TGTGCCACCAGCGGGTGGACAGGGGATGGAGAGACCCAGTACTTC.

In its sample, this clonotype was seen many times. This chain joins TRBV11-2 and TRBJ2-1, with 8 bases matching TRBD1. The CDR3 consists of 15 residues. V lost 1 base and J lost 4; bases outside the gene matches: 3. Germline loops: CDR1 SGHAT, CDR2 FQNNGV. The CDR3: CASSLGQGPYNEQFF. CDR3 DNA: TGTGCCAGCAGCTTAGGACAGGGGCCGTACAATGAGCAGTTCTTC. Together with reference TRBV11-2 and TRBJ2-1, the CDR3 gives the full variable domain: EAGVAQSPRYKIIEKRQSVAFWCNPISGHATLYWYQQILGQGPKLLIQFQNNGVVDDSQLPKDRFSAERLKGVDSTLKIQPAKLEDSAVYLCASSLGQGPYNEQFFGPGTRLTVL.

The chain has TRBV20-1 and TRBJ2-3; 8 bases agree with TRBD2. The CDR3 sequence is 15 residues long. The ends lost 6 bases at V and 1 base at J; junction bases unmatched: 9. CDR1 is DFQATT, CDR2 SNEGSKA, per germline (reference sequence). CDR3 in DNA: TGCAGTGCAGATGGACTAGCTCGTGGCACAGATACGCAGTATTTT. It specifies CSADGLARGTDTQYF.

This clonotype was detected a few times. This chain connects TRBV7-9 to TRBJ2-7; D is perhaps TRBD2 (5 bases). Trimming removed 3 bases at V and 2 bases at J, with 8 bases between. This CDR3 comprises 13 residues. Germline-derived CDR1 and CDR2 are SEHNR and FQNEAQ (reference sequence). Here the CDR3 reads CASSFPGTYEQYF. The CDR3, as DNA: TGTGCCAGCAGCTTCCCGGGAACCTACGAGCAGTACTTC.

This clonotype was counted at least ten times. The chain carries TRBV7-2 and TRBJ2-7; D not certain. The CDR3 length is 17 residues. V lost 2 bases and J 0 bases, leaving 17 bases between the germline ends. Germline loops: CDR1 SGHTA, CDR2 FQGNSA. This chain's CDR3 is CASSLSVGRVSSYEQYF. Here the CDR3 DNA reads TGTGCCAGCAGCTTAAGCGTCGGTCGGGTCAGCTCCTACGAGCAGTACTTC.

The sample holds many counts of this clonotype. The chain combines TRBV11-2 with TRBJ2-4, with TRBD2 matching over 7 bases. The CDR3 spans 16 residues. Looked up from germline, CDR1 is SGHAT and CDR2 is FQNNGV. After removal of 1 base from V and 7 bases from J, the junction contained 10 bases not matched to a gene. CDR3 sequence reads: CASSLAPAGSENIQYF. The CDR3 nucleotides read TGTGCCAGCAGCTTAGCGCCAGCGGGGAGCGAGAACATTCAGTACTTC.

The chain recombines TRBV5-6 with TRBJ2-1; TRBD2 matches 9 bases. Trimming cost V 1 base and J 3 bases; bases outside gene matches: 11. The CDR3 is 18 residues long. Germline V gene sequence: CDR1 SGHDT, CDR2 YYEEEE. CDR3 sequence: CASSLILGVSGSYNEQFF. CDR3 coding DNA: TGTGCCAGCAGCTTGATCTTGGGTGTTAGCGGGAGCTACAATGAGCAGTTCTTC. Complete variable domain (other parts from reference TRBV5-6 and TRBJ2-1): DAGVTQSPTHLIKTRGQQVTLRCSPKSGHDTVSWYQQALGQGPQFIFQYYEEEERQRGNFPDRFSGHQFPNYSSELNVNALLLGDSALYLCASSLILGVSGSYNEQFFGPGTRLTVL.

This clonotype was picked up a small number of times. V is TRBV27 and J is TRBJ1-1, with 8 nucleotides matching TRBD1. The CDR3 is made up of 13 amino acids. Losses at the gene ends were 8 bases for V and 4 bases for J; bases not matched to a gene: 6. CDR1 MNHEY and CDR2 SMNVEV come from the germline V gene (reference sequence). This CDR3 reads CASGETGGTEAFF. In nucleotides, the CDR3 is TGTGCCAGCGGCGAAACAGGGGGCACTGAAGCTTTCTTT.

This clonotype was recorded a few times. J is TRBJ1-1 and V is TRBV5-1, with D hard to call. CDR3 length: 13 residues. Germline V CDR1 and CDR2: SGHRS, YFSETQ. Trimming cost V 1 base and J 5 bases, with 9 bases left between them. Here the CDR3 DNA reads TGCGCCAGCAGCTTGAACCACGAAACTGAAGCTTTCTTT. This sequence encodes CASSLNHETEAFF.

This clonotype came up many times. The chain employs TRBV7-2 and TRBJ1-6, with D unclear. This CDR3 comprises 15 residues. CDR1 and CDR2 (germline): SGHTA, FQGNSA. With 5 bases removed from V and 7 bases from J, the gap between germline ends came to 15 bases. DNA of the CDR3: TGTGCCAGCAGCCAATCATTGGATGGCAATTCACCCCTCCACTTT. This sequence encodes CASSQSLDGNSPLHF.

The rearrangement joins TRBV20-1 to TRBJ1-2, with D tentatively TRBD1 (5 bases). The CDR3 is 15 amino acids. The V end was cut by 0 bases, the J end by 8 bases, with 19 bases between. Germline values: CDR1 DFQATT, CDR2 SNEGSKA (reference sequence). The CDR3 DNA follows: TGCAGTGCTAGAGATCGGGTAGGGGCCAGTGGCGGCTACACCTTC. This codes for CSARDRVGASGGYTF.

The chain links TRBV12-3 or TRBV12-4 to TRBJ1-5; D call uncertain. V was cut by 3 bases and J by 1 base, with 10 bases left in between. The CDR3 sequence is 15 residues long. The CDR3 protein is CASSFGPLSNQPQHF. The CDR3 DNA sequence: TGTGCCAGCAGTTTTGGCCCCCTGAGCAATCAGCCCCAGCATTTT.